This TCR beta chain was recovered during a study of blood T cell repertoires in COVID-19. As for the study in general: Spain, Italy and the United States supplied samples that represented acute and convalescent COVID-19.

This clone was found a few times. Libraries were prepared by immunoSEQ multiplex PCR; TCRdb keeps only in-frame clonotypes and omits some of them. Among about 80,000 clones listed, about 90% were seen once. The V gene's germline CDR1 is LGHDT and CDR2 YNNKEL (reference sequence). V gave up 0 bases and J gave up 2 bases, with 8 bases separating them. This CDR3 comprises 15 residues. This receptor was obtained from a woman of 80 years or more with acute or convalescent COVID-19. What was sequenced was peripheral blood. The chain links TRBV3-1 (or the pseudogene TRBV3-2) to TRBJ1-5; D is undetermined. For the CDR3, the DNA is TGTGCCAGCAGCCAAGATTGGCAAGGCAATCAGCCCCAGCATTTT. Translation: CASSQDWQGNQPQHF.